A single sample gave rise to the 17 T cell receptor beta chains below, sequenced in a study of blood T cell repertoires in COVID-19. The method was immunoSEQ multiplex PCR; TCRdb's version includes in-frame clones alone and lacks a portion of them. The sample records 300,000 or so clones, 89% being singletons. The sample comprised peripheral blood. The receptors were sampled from a man younger than 35 who had recovered from COVID-19.

The rearrangement joins TRBV19 to TRBJ2-3; D remains unclear. This CDR3 comprises 15 residues. With 3 bases removed from V and 0 bases from J, the gap between germline ends came to 10 bases. CDR1 is LNHDA, CDR2 SQIVND, per germline (reference sequence). DNA of the CDR3: TGTGCCAGTAGTATTGCAGACTCTAGCACAGATACGCAGTATTTT. Amino acid sequence: CASSIADSSTDTQYF.

The chain is built from TRBV30 and TRBJ1-1; 7 nucleotides align to TRBD1. Germline V gene lookup returns CDR1 GTSNPN and CDR2 SVGIG (reference sequence). This CDR3 region has 12 residues. V shed 2 bases, J shed 7 bases, and the junction held 4 bases outside the gene matches. CDR3 coding DNA: TGTGCCTGGAGTCAACGGGACAGTGAAGCTTTCTTT. Residues: CAWSQRDSEAFF.

This chain connects TRBV7-2 to TRBJ2-3; 16 nucleotides match TRBD2. This CDR3 has 17 residues. V dropped 5 bases and J dropped 3; count of bases not matched to a gene: 5. CDR1 and CDR2 (germline): SGHTA, FQGNSA. CDR3 region: CASSPGLAGGNTDTQYF. The DNA of the CDR3 is TGTGCCAGCAGCCCGGGACTAGCGGGGGGGAATACAGATACGCAGTATTTT.

In its sample, this clone was seen a few times. The rearrangement uses TRBV25-1 and TRBJ2-7; perhaps TRBD2 as D (5 bases). The length of the CDR3 is 15 residues. V gave up 2 bases and J gave up 5 bases, with 16 bases separating them. The germline V gene encodes CDR1 MGHDK and CDR2 SYGVNS. CDR3 sequence reads: CASSEDGRTADEQYF. DNA of the CDR3: TGTGCCAGCAGTGAAGATGGTCGGACTGCGGACGAGCAGTACTTC.

The chain has TRBV6-6 and TRBJ1-5; D gene uncertain. Germline V gene lookup returns CDR1 MNHNY and CDR2 SVGAGI (reference sequence). The CDR3 totals 14 residues. The germline V and J ends were trimmed by 2 bases and 2 bases, with 7 bases remaining between them. The CDR3 is CASSYAEGNQPQHF. The CDR3 DNA is TGTGCCAGCAGTTACGCGGAGGGCAATCAGCCCCAGCATTTT.

The chain links TRBV9 to TRBJ2-5; 9 bases line up with TRBD2. The CDR3 is made up of 16 amino acids. V shed 0 bases, J shed 7 bases, and the junction held 10 bases outside the gene matches. Germline CDR1 SGDLS, CDR2 YYNGEE. The CDR3 DNA reads as TGTGCCAGCAGCGTAGCTAGCGGGGTGGGGCGGGGGACCCAGTACTTC. It specifies CASSVASGVGRGTQYF.

As concerns this clone: Other DNA sequences within the sample encode an identical CDR3. This chain joins TRBV18 and TRBJ2-5; no clear D. Germline V CDR1 and CDR2: KGHSH, LQKENI. The CDR3 is 13 amino acids. V dropped 2 bases and J dropped 2 bases, with 6 bases sitting between them. The CDR3 region is CASSPGQQETQYF. The CDR3 coding sequence is TGTGCCAGCTCACCAGGTCAGCAAGAGACCCAGTACTTC.

This chain's CDR3 is CATSSGVETQYF. CDR3 nucleotides: TGTGCCACCTCCTCCGGGGTGGAGACCCAGTACTTC. The chain employs TRBV19 and TRBJ2-5; maybe TRBD2 (5 bases). Trimming left V 10 bases short and J 5 bases short, with 14 bases between. The V gene's germline CDR1 is LNHDA and CDR2 SQIVND (reference sequence). The CDR3 covers 12 residues.

This clone was seen only once. V usage is TRBV11-2 and J usage is TRBJ2-5; D gene unclear. This CDR3 spans 15 amino acids. Between the trimmed V and J ends, which lost 0 bases and 0 bases, there was a span of 8 bases. CDR1 and CDR2 (germline): SGHAT, FQNNGV. The CDR3 loop is CASSLEPGYQETQYF. CDR3 nucleotide sequence: TGTGCCAGCAGCTTAGAGCCCGGGTACCAAGAGACCCAGTACTTC.

The chain joins TRBV6-6 to TRBJ2-5; 9 bases are a match to TRBD2. The CDR3 totals 14 residues. The ends lost 7 bases at V and 5 bases at J; junction bases unmatched: 8. Looked up from germline, CDR1 is MNHNY and CDR2 is SVGAGI (reference sequence). CDR3 nucleotide sequence: TGTGCCAGCACCGATAGCGGGAGTGGTGAGACCCAGTACTTC. It is translated as CASTDSGSGETQYF.

This chain connects TRBV18 to TRBJ2-5; D might be TRBD1 (6 bases). V was cut by 1 base and J by 7 bases, with 16 bases left in between. Looked up from germline, CDR1 is KGHSH and CDR2 is LQKENI. The CDR3 totals 15 residues. CDR3 loop: CASSPRDILVGTQYF. CDR3 sequence (DNA): TGTGCCAGCTCACCACGGGACATTCTGGTCGGGACCCAGTACTTC. The variable domain in full, completed from reference TRBV18 and TRBJ2-5, reads NAGVMQNPRHLVRRRGQEARLRCSPMKGHSHVYWYRQLPEEGLKFMVYLQKENIIDESGMPKERFSAEFPKEGPSILRIQQVVRGDSAAYFCASSPRDILVGTQYFGPGTRLLVL.

The gene calls are TRBV10-3 and TRBJ1-2; 11 bases are shared with TRBD1. CDR3 length: 17 amino acids. The ends lost 6 bases at V and 3 bases at J; junction bases unmatched: 12. Germline CDR1 ENHRY, CDR2 SYGVKD. CDR3 sequence: CAIRTTRTGGIDYGYTF. CDR3 nucleotide sequence: TGTGCCATCAGGACAACCAGGACAGGGGGCATAGACTATGGCTACACCTTC.

This clone was picked up many times. The chain combines TRBV6-5 with TRBJ2-7; 9 nucleotides align to TRBD1. CDR1 and CDR2 from the germline V gene are MNHEY and SVGAGI. The CDR3 consists of 15 residues. Trimming cost V 6 bases and J 4 bases; bases outside gene matches: 10. CDR3: CASRSGGTGNYEQYF. CDR3 DNA: TGTGCCAGCAGATCCGGCGGGACAGGGAATTACGAGCAGTACTTC.

The rearrangement uses TRBV7-3 and TRBJ2-1; TRBD2 might be the D (6 bases). V was trimmed by 2 bases and J by 8 bases, leaving 13 bases between them. The CDR3 length is 14 residues. From germline, CDR1 is SGHTA and CDR2 FQGTGA. CDR3 DNA sequence: TGTGCCAGCAGCTTAGGGGGAGGAGGGGATGAGCAGTTCTTC. Its protein is CASSLGGGGDEQFF. Full variable domain (outside the CDR3, taken from reference TRBV7-3 and TRBJ2-1): GAGVSQTPSNKVTEKGKYVELRCDPISGHTALYWYRQSLGQGPEFLIYFQGTGAADDSGLPNDRFFAVRPEGSVSTLKIQRTERGDSAVYLCASSLGGGGDEQFFGPGTRLTVL.

The chain employs TRBV3-1 (or the pseudogene TRBV3-2) and TRBJ2-7; 10 positions match TRBD2. Germline V gives CDR1 LGHDT, CDR2 YNNKEL (reference sequence). The V gene end was trimmed by 0 bases and the J gene end by 4 bases; junction bases not matched to a gene: 15. The length of the CDR3 is 19 residues. The CDR3 region has the DNA TGTGCCAGCAGCCAAGAACCCCTAAGCGGGAGGGCCTACCGGTACGAGCAGTACTTC. This encodes CASSQEPLSGRAYRYEQYF.

V is TRBV5-1 and J is TRBJ2-7, with 8 positions matching TRBD2. Per germline, CDR1 SGHRS and CDR2 YFSETQ. The CDR3 length is 17 residues. V dropped 4 bases and J dropped 1; count of bases not matched to a gene: 13. CDR3 sequence reads: CASSPAPGGTISYEQYF. The CDR3 DNA follows: TGCGCCAGCAGCCCGGCCCCGGGAGGGACCATTTCCTACGAGCAGTACTTC.

CDR3 residues: CASSPGGNTVSPLHF. CDR3 nucleotides: TGTGCCAGCAGTCCGGGAGGGAACACTGTATCACCCCTCCACTTT. The chain combines TRBV9 with TRBJ1-6; D is uncertain. The V end lost 5 bases, the J end lost 10 bases, and 19 bases lay between the germline ends. The CDR3 totals 15 residues. Germline assignment: CDR1 SGDLS and CDR2 YYNGEE.